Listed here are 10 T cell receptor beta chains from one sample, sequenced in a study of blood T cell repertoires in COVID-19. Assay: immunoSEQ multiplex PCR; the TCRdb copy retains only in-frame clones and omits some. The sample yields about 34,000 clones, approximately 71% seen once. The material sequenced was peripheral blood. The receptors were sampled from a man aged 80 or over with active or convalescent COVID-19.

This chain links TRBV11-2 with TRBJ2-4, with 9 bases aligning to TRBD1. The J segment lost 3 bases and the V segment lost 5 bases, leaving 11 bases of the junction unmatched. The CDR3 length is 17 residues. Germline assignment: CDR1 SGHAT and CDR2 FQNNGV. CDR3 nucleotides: TGTGCCAGCAGCCCACCCCCCCGGGACAGGGACAAAAACATTCAGTACTTC. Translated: CASSPPPRDRDKNIQYF.

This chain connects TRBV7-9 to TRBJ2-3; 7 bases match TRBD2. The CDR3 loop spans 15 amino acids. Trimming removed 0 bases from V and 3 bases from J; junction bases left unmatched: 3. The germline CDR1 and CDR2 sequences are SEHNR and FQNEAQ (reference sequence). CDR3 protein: CASSLAGGPTDTQYF. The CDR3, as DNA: TGTGCCAGCAGCTTAGCGGGAGGGCCGACAGATACGCAGTATTTT.

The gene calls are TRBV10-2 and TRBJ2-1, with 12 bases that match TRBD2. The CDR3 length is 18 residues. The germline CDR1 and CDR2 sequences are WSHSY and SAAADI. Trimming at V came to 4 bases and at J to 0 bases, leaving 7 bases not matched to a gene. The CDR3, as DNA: TGCGCCAGCAGTGGCTGGACTAGCGGGATACCCTCCTACAATGAGCAGTTCTTC. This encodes CASSGWTSGIPSYNEQFF.

This CDR3 reads CAWSYLGNTIYF. In nucleotides, the CDR3 is TGTGCCTGGTCCTATCTCGGAAACACCATATATTTT. The J gene is TRBJ1-3, the V gene TRBV30; D is ambiguous. The germline V gene has CDR1 GTSNPN and CDR2 SVGIG (reference sequence). V lost 5 bases and J lost 4, with 9 bases in between. The CDR3 has 12 residues.

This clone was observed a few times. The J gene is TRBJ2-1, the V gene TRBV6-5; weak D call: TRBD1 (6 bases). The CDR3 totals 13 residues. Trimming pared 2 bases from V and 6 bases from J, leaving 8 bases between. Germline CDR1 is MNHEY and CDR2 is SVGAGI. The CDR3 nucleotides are TGTGCCAGCAGTTACGTGGACAGCAATGAGCAGTTCTTC. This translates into CASSYVDSNEQFF.

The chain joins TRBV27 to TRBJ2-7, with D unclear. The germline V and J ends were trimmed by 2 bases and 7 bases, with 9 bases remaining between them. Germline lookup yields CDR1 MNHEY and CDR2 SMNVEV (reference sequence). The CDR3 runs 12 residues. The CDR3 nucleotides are TGTGCCAGCAGTTTAAATCGGCGGGAGCAGTACTTC. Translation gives CASSLNRREQYF.

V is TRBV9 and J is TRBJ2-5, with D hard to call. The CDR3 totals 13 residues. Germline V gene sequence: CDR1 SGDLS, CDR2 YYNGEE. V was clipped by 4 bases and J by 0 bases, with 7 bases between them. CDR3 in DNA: TGTGCCAGCAGCCCGTCGTACCAAGAGACCCAGTACTTC. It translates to CASSPSYQETQYF.

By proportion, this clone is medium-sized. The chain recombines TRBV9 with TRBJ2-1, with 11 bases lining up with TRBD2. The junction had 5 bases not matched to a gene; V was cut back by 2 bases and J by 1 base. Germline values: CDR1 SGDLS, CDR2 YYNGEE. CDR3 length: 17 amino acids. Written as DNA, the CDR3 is TGTGCCAGCAGCGTTTCAAGGACTAGCGGGTCCTACAATGAGCAGTTCTTC. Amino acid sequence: CASSVSRTSGSYNEQFF.

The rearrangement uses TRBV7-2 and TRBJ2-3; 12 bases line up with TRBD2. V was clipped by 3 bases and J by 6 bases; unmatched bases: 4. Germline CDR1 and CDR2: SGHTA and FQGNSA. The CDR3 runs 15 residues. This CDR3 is CASSFRLAGADTQYF. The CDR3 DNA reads TGTGCCAGCAGCTTCCGACTAGCGGGAGCGGATACGCAGTATTTT.

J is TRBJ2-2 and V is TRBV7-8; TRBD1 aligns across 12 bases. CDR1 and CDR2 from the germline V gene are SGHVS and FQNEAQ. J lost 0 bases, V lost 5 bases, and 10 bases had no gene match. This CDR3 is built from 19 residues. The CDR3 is CASSPRGGQGASNTGELFF. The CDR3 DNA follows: TGTGCCAGCAGCCCCCGCGGGGGACAGGGGGCCTCGAACACCGGGGAGCTGTTTTTT.